This entry describes one T cell receptor beta chain. Its specificity is not known. The naive CD8 subset, CD45RO-negative cells positively selected for CCR7, excluded terminally differentiated effector memory CD45RA+ cells. This sample is drawn from a study of shared clonotypes between healthy human individuals. Study conclusions and caveats: Unshared clonotypes carried lower generation probabilities than those common to all four donors.

The table came from immunoSEQ multiplex PCR; TCRdb's copy has only in-frame clones and leaves some out. The sample carries millions of clones, about 95% recorded once. CDR1 is SGHVS and CDR2 is FNYEAQ in the germline V gene. The CDR3 spans 14 residues. V lost 5 bases and J 2 bases, leaving 13 bases between the germline ends. Sequencing used naive CD8+ T cells sorted from blood. The clonotype originates from a young man in good health. This chain links TRBV7-6 with TRBJ2-7; D perhaps matches TRBD2 (6 bases). In nucleotides, the CDR3 is TGTGCCAGCAGCACGGGACTCCAACCCTACGAGCAGTACTTC. The encoded protein is CASSTGLQPYEQYF.